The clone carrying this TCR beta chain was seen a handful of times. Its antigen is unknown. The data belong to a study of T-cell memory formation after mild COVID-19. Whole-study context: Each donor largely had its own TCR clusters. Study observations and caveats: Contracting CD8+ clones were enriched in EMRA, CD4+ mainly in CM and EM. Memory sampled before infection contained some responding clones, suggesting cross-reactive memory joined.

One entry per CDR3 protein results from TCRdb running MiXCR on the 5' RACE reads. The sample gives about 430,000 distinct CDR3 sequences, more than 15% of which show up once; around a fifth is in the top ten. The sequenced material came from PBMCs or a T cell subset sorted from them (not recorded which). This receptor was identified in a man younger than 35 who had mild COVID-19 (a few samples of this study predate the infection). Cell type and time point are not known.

CDR3 coding DNA: TGTGCCAGCAGCCAAATGCTAGCGGGGAACAATGAGCAGTTCTTC. Protein sequence: CASSQMLAGNNEQFF. The rearrangement uses TRBV3-1 and TRBJ2-1; TRBD2 matches 9 bases. This CDR3 comprises 15 residues. J gave up 5 bases and V 2 bases, and 4 bases lay outside the gene matches. CDR1 is LGHDT, CDR2 YNNKEL, per germline (reference sequence).